Listed below are T cell receptor beta chains from one sample, sequenced in a study of cytomegalovirus exposure and HLA in healthy donors. This table comes from immunoSEQ multiplex PCR, and its TCRdb copy is limited to in-frame clones, with some not included. Counted here are tens of thousands of clones, approximately 94% occurring once; the ten biggest clones make up around 4.5%. The specimen was PBMCs. The receptors were gathered from a man between 18 and 29 years old in good health and CMV-seropositive. CDR3s include the opening cysteine and the closing phenylalanine or tryptophan. The D gene is left open where the match is weak. Clone sizes are given selectively: once, few, many, or a class where the clone is expanded.

.,TRBJ1-4,TRBD1,TRBV7-8,TGTGCCAGCAGCTTATTTGCGCCAGGGACAGGGAATGAAAAACTGTTTTTT,CASSLFAPGTGNEKLFF
.,TRBJ1-3,.,TRBV4-1,TGCGCCTCTGCCGCAGACTCTGGAAACACCATATATTTT,CASAADSGNTIYF
.,TRBJ2-7,.,TRBV7-3,TGTGCCAGCAGCTTAACCTCCGGAGGTGAGCAGTACTTC,CASSLTSGGEQYF
.,TRBJ2-7,.,TRBV9,TGTGCCAGCAGCGTAGGGGACGGGAGCTCCTACGAGCAGTACTTC,CASSVGDGSSYEQYF
.,TRBJ2-1,TRBD2,TRBV6-4,TGTGCCAGCAGTGACTCGACTAGCGGGGGTCATGAGCAGTTCTTC,CASSDSTSGGHEQFF
.,TRBJ2-7,.,TRBV25-1,TGTGCCAGCAGTGAGTACAGGGTCTCCTACGAGCAGTACTTC,CASSEYRVSYEQYF
.,TRBJ1-5,TRBD1,TRBV4-2,TGTGCCAGCAGCCAAGATACTATAGGACAGGGTGGTCAGCCCCAGCATTTT,CASSQDTIGQGGQPQHF
.,TRBJ1-1,TRBD1,TRBV10-3,TGTGCCATCAGTGATTTACAGGGGAACGCTGAAGCTTTCTTT,CAISDLQGNAEAFF
.,TRBJ1-1,TRBD1,TRBV18,TGTGCCAGCTCCGCGGGGCTAACAGGGGAGTGGCCTGAAGCTTTCTTT,CASSAGLTGEWPEAFF
.,TRBJ1-6,TRBD1,TRBV10-3,TGTGCCATCAGTGAGTCCCCACAGGGGAACGATTCACCCCTCCACTTT,CAISESPQGNDSPLHF
.,TRBJ2-5,TRBD2,TRBV7-3,TGTGCCAGCAGCTTAGCTAGCGGGGGGGCTAAAGAGACCCAGTACTTC,CASSLASGGAKETQYF
.,TRBJ2-2,TRBD2,TRBV11-2,TGTGCCAGCAGTCAAACAAGACAGCGGGAGGGCCACGGGGAGCTGTTTTTT,CASSQTRQREGHGELFF
.,TRBJ1-6,.,TRBV6-5,TGTGCCAGCAGTTACTCAGGGGAGGGGTCACCCCTCCACTTT,CASSYSGEGSPLHF
.,TRBJ2-6,.,TRBV28,TGTGCCAGCAGTCCGGACAGCTCTGGGGCCAACGTCCTGACTTTC,CASSPDSSGANVLTF
once,TRBJ2-5,TRBD2,TRBV27,TGTGCCAGCAGTCGGACTAGCGGGATCCAAGAGACCCAGTACTTC,CASSRTSGIQETQYF
.,TRBJ1-1,TRBD1,TRBV11-1,TGTGCCAGCAGCTCCTCGGACAGGTTTAGAAATACTGAAGCTTTCTTT,CASSSSDRFRNTEAFF
.,TRBJ1-2,.,TRBV7-9,TGTGCCAGCAGCTTACCGACAGTAAAGAACTATGGCTACACCTTC,CASSLPTVKNYGYTF
.,TRBJ1-1,.,TRBV5-4,TGTGCCAGCAGCTTGGCCGGGAGGGGGGGTACTGAAGCTTTCTTT,CASSLAGRGGTEAFF
.,TRBJ1-6,.,TRBV5-8,TGTGCCAGCAGCTTTCGAGGGTTTGGATCACCCCTCCACTTT,CASSFRGFGSPLHF
.,TRBJ2-3,TRBD2,TRBV6-4,TGTGCCAGCAGTGACACTAGCGGGGGGGCAGATACGCAGTATTTT,CASSDTSGGADTQYF
.,TRBJ2-7,.,TRBV7-9,TGTGCCAGCAGCTCAACCGGGAGTCCATTTTCGCGCGAGCAGTACTTC,CASSSTGSPFSREQYF
.,TRBJ2-5,.,TRBV2,TGTGCCAGCGAGCCGGACAGCCAAGAGACCCAGTACTTC,CASEPDSQETQYF